This T cell receptor beta chain was documented in a study of blood T cell repertoires in COVID-19. Study as a whole: Whether acute or convalescent, the COVID-19 samples came from the United States, Italy and Spain. In each case, the material was cDNA or gDNA derived from T cells, B-cell-depleted T cells, or PBMCs.

V gave up 6 bases and J gave up 6 bases, with 14 bases separating them. Germline V gene sequence: CDR1 MRHNA, CDR2 SNTAGT. This CDR3 has 14 amino acids. Under the authors' procedure: Using reference gene primer amplification, nucleated cell counts were estimated. Repertoires were generated with immunoSEQ multiplex PCR, while TCRdb's copy carries only in-frame clones and drops some. Clonal size and the V and J genes are those of that table, whereas D and trimming came from the DNA. Altogether 70,000 or so clones are present, roughly 91% being singletons, with the ten largest covering about 0.56%. The origin of this receptor is a man in his fifties or sixties with acute or convalescent COVID-19. This sequence joins TRBV6-4 and TRBJ1-4; possible D gene TRBD1, 5 bases. Sequencing input: peripheral blood. The CDR3 reads CASRGDRRDEKLFF. CDR3 nucleotides: TGTGCCAGCAGAGGCGACAGAAGAGATGAAAAACTGTTTTTT.